This TCR beta chain was found in a study of shared clonotypes between healthy human individuals. Each PCR replicate run on unsorted PBMC took in around 290 ng DNA, about 30,000 T cell genomes. Assay used: immunoSEQ multiplex PCR; TCRdb lists only in-frame clones, some missing. The data show about 560,000 clones, about 80% seen once. V shed 6 bases, J shed 2 bases, and the junction held 7 bases outside the gene matches. The CDR3 contains 15 residues. CDR1 MNHEY and CDR2 SVGAGI come from the germline V gene. Study results and limitations: Specimens sampled were limited to blood, with tissue repertoires likely differing. Clonotype sharing among the donors was expected to vary with sequencing depth.

As concerns this clone: The antigen is unknown.

The sequenced material came from PBMCs. This chain joins TRBV6-5 and TRBJ2-5; 9 bases map to TRBD1. The clonotype originates from a middle-aged woman in good health. Some clones in this sample may be carry-over from other donors' samples. CDR3 residues: CASSQDRGGQETQYF. The CDR3 bases are TGTGCCAGCAGCCAGGACAGGGGAGGGCAAGAGACCCAGTACTTC.